This TCR beta chain was captured by sequencing in a study of blood T cell repertoires in COVID-19. Study at large: Samples came from the United States, Italy and Spain, spanning acute and convalescent COVID-19. Sources were T cells, B-cell-depleted T cells, or PBMCs; the material itself was cDNA or gDNA.

The ends were cut back, 0 bases at V and 2 bases at J, with 17 bases in the middle. Per the germline V gene, CDR1 is SGHRS and CDR2 is YFSETQ. The CDR3 length is 17 residues. Original processing notes: Amplifying reference gene primers gave estimates of nucleated cell counts. Assay: immunoSEQ multiplex PCR; the TCRdb copy retains only in-frame clones and omits some. V and J calls and clone size come straight from that table; D and trimming were deduced from the DNA. Here the sample spans more than 150,000 clones, around 75% being singletons. This clone has only one observation. This chain joins TRBV5-1 and TRBJ1-2; D is perhaps TRBD1 (6 bases). Sequences were obtained from peripheral blood. This TCR came from a woman older than 75 with acute or convalescent COVID-19. The CDR3 loop is CASSLAPGVELNYGYTF. The CDR3, as DNA: TGCGCCAGCAGCTTGGCCCCAGGGGTGGAGCTCAACTATGGCTACACCTTC.